The text below deals with one T cell receptor beta chain. What it recognizes is unknown. CDR3 length equals 16 residues. The germline V and J ends were trimmed by 5 bases and 2 bases, with 16 bases remaining between them. Looked up from germline, CDR1 is KGHSH and CDR2 is LQKENI. This record comes from a study of post-analysis software for immune sequencing data. cDNA libraries of TCR beta carried unique molecular identifiers. Once 1 to 10 million T cells were used, roughly 490,000 cDNA molecules resulted. TCRdb reprocessed the PCR reads with MiXCR, giving one entry per CDR3 protein. Of some 190,000 distinct CDR3 sequences listed, around 30% are singletons. Whole-study results and caveats: With F measure, samples from one preparation batch clustered together strongly. Patients used about five TRBV segments, including TRBV5-6, TRBV5-1 and TRBV20-1, more often than controls.

This TCR derives from a girl aged 2-17 years with multiple sclerosis. The sample taken for sequencing was blood. The chain combines TRBV18 with TRBJ1-3; D is unclear. The CDR3: CASSARPDLAGNTIYF. As DNA, the CDR3 is TGTGCCAGCTCAGCTCGCCCAGACTTGGCTGGAAACACCATATATTTT.